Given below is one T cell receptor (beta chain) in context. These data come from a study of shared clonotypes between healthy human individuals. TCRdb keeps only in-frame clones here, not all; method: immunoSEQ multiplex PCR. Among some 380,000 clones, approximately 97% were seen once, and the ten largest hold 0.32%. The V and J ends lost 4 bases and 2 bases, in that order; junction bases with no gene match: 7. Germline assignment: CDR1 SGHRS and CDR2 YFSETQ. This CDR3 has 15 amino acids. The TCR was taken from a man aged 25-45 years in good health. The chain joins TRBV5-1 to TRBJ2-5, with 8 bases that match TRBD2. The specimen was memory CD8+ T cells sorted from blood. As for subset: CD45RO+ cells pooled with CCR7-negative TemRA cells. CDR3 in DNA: TGCGCCAGCAGCAAAGAGCGGGGGATACAAGAGACCCAGTACTTC. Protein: CASSKERGIQETQYF. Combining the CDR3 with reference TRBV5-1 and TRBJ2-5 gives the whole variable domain KAGVTQTPRYLIKTRGQQVTLSCSPISGHRSVSWYQQTPGQGLQFLFEYFSETQRNKGNFPGRFSGRQFSNSRSEMNVSTLELGDSALYLCASSKERGIQETQYFGPGTRLLVL.